These T cell receptor beta chains were read from a single sample in a study of STAT5B mutations in CD4+ large granular lymphocyte leukemia. Assay: immunoSEQ multiplex PCR; the TCRdb copy retains only in-frame clones and omits some. The sample includes around 32,000 clones, 78% of them seen just once. Source material: CD4+ T cells from blood buffy coats. The receptors come from a human donor in good health. CDR3s include the opening cysteine and the closing phenylalanine or tryptophan. D genes are given only for firm matches.

.,TRBV5-1,TRBJ2-7,CASSLETGYEQYF
.,TRBV30,TRBJ2-2,CAWSAGSVPGELFF
.,TRBV11-2,TRBJ2-7,CASSPSPGFSSYEQYF
TRBD1,TRBV9,TRBJ2-2,CASSVDPGQGNTGELFF
.,TRBV9,TRBJ2-7,CASSGPPPSPEYF
.,TRBV28,TRBJ2-6,CASSLTGTGANVLTF
.,TRBV4-2,TRBJ2-2,CASSPLDGRDTGELFF
.,TRBV5-5,TRBJ2-5,CASSWDGLETQYF
TRBD2,TRBV7-8,TRBJ2-7,CASSSRREGGYEQYF
TRBD1,TRBV7-2,TRBJ1-1,CASSSEPGQGITEAFF
TRBD1,TRBV30,TRBJ1-5,CAWSVQGAGQPQHF
TRBD1,TRBV10-2,TRBJ1-5,CASSEQGDQPQHF
TRBD1,TRBV25-1,TRBJ1-3,CASSAIPDRGSGNTIYF
.,TRBV6-6,TRBJ1-5,CASTKGPDTSNQPQHF
TRBD1,TRBV7-8,TRBJ2-5,CASSLMDRNLQETQYF
.,TRBV10-3,TRBJ1-1,CAISSGTEAFF
TRBD1,TRBV7-2,TRBJ2-7,CASSAYRGPYEQYF
.,TRBV4-3,TRBJ2-1,CASSQNRDSLGDNEQFF
.,TRBV9,TRBJ1-2,CASSTDRGDFYGYTF
.,TRBV6-5,TRBJ1-3,CASSDGPRNTIYF
.,TRBV18,TRBJ2-7,CASSPPGSSYEQYF
TRBD2,TRBV4-3,TRBJ2-1,CASSQSSGGDYNEQFF